This T cell receptor (beta chain) was retrieved from a study of T cell clonotyping in hematopoietic cell transplantation. Study summary: Recipient samples before transplant were obtained post-cytoreduction. Overall study results and limits: Higher Inverse Simpson Index values in graft donor and pretransplant recipient predicted broader posttransplant TCR diversity. No sorting was done, leaving CD4 and CD8 contributions mixed. Pathologically expanded recipient clonotypes increased progressively from day 30 to day 180 as diversity fell.

About this clone itself: The antigen remains undetermined.

Sample time point: recipient sample about 28 days before transplant, after cytoreduction. This CDR3 is built from 17 residues. The V gene lost 1 base and the J gene lost 2 bases, with 18 bases spanning the gap. CDR1 SGHTA and CDR2 FQGNSA come from the germline V gene. The method was immunoSEQ multiplex PCR; TCRdb's version includes in-frame clones alone and lacks a portion of them. The sample comprises fewer than 100,000 clones, almost 97% of which are singletons, and roughly 1.5% rests with the top ten. The chain links TRBV7-2 to TRBJ2-7; a possible D gene is TRBD2 (6 bases). The clonotype was recovered from a woman aged 50 to 65 with acute myeloid leukemia. Some clones in this sample may be carry-over from other donors' samples. This specimen consisted of peripheral blood mononuclear cells, obtained before stem cell transplant. CDR3 region: CASSLVPSRDLPYEQYF. Written as DNA, the CDR3 is TGTGCCAGCAGCTTAGTCCCTTCGCGGGATTTGCCCTACGAGCAGTACTTC.